A selection of T cell receptor beta chains follows, all from one sample in a study of T-cell memory formation after mild COVID-19. Each CDR3 protein gets one entry after TCRdb re-called the 5' RACE reads with MiXCR. The table shows 400,000 to 500,000 distinct CDR3 sequences, with approximately 20% occurring only once. The sequenced sample consisted of PBMCs or a T cell subset sorted from them (not recorded which). The receptors originated from an adult woman who had mild COVID-19 (a few samples of this study predate the infection). Cell type and time point are not known. CDR3s include the opening cysteine and the closing phenylalanine or tryptophan. Each record gives: D gene, clone size, J gene, V gene, CDR3 protein, CDR3 DNA. A D gene is named only where the DNA matches it firmly. Clone size appears in some rows only: once, few, many, or a class for an expanded clone.

d_gene: TRBD1
abundance: NA
j_gene: TRBJ1-3
v_gene: TRBV19
CDR3aa: CATTRTGNGNTIYF
CDR3nt: TGTGCCACCACGAGGACAGGGAACGGAAACACCATATATTTT

d_gene: TRBD2
abundance: NA
j_gene: TRBJ2-7
v_gene: TRBV18
CDR3aa: CASSQFSGRVYEQYF
CDR3nt: TGTGCCAGCTCGCAATTTAGCGGGAGAGTATACGAGCAGTACTTC

d_gene: TRBD2
abundance: NA
j_gene: TRBJ2-1
v_gene: TRBV20-1
CDR3aa: CSASASGRNRYNEQFF
CDR3nt: TGCAGTGCTAGTGCTAGCGGGAGGAATCGCTACAATGAGCAGTTCTTC

d_gene: NA
abundance: few
j_gene: TRBJ2-5
v_gene: TRBV4-1
CDR3aa: CASSQETQLETQYF
CDR3nt: TGCGCCAGCAGCCAAGAAACACAACTGGAGACCCAGTACTTC

d_gene: TRBD2
abundance: many
j_gene: TRBJ2-1
v_gene: TRBV4-2
CDR3aa: CASSRTSGGALEQFF
CDR3nt: TGTGCCAGCAGCCGGACTAGCGGGGGGGCCCTTGAGCAGTTCTTC

d_gene: NA
abundance: few
j_gene: TRBJ1-1
v_gene: TRBV6-1
CDR3aa: CASSKDGFTEAFF
CDR3nt: TGTGCCAGCAGCAAGGACGGGTTCACTGAAGCTTTCTTT

d_gene: TRBD2
abundance: NA
j_gene: TRBJ2-5
v_gene: TRBV7-9
CDR3aa: CASSLGPSGTTPQYF
CDR3nt: TGTGCCAGCAGCTTAGGGCCTAGCGGAACTACGCCCCAGTACTTC

d_gene: TRBD1
abundance: NA
j_gene: TRBJ2-7
v_gene: TRBV4-1
CDR3aa: CASSQEQGITSYEQYF
CDR3nt: TGCGCCAGCAGCCAAGAACAGGGGATTACTTCCTACGAGCAGTACTTC

d_gene: NA
abundance: NA
j_gene: TRBJ1-5
v_gene: TRBV5-6
CDR3aa: CTSSYQPGYSNQPQHF
CDR3nt: TGTACCAGCAGCTACCAACCTGGATATAGCAATCAGCCCCAGCATTTT

d_gene: TRBD2
abundance: NA
j_gene: TRBJ2-1
v_gene: TRBV6-1
CDR3aa: CASSEGSGGAEQFF
CDR3nt: TGTGCCAGCAGTGAAGGTAGCGGGGGGGCGGAGCAGTTCTTC

d_gene: NA
abundance: NA
j_gene: TRBJ1-2
v_gene: TRBV3-1
CDR3aa: CASSQAGHYGYTF
CDR3nt: TGTGCCAGCAGCCAGGCAGGTCACTATGGCTACACCTTC

d_gene: NA
abundance: NA
j_gene: TRBJ1-1
v_gene: TRBV4-2
CDR3aa: CASSQEGGGEAFF
CDR3nt: TGTGCCAGCAGCCAAGAGGGAGGGGGGGAAGCTTTCTTT

d_gene: TRBD2
abundance: few
j_gene: TRBJ2-7
v_gene: TRBV3-1
CDR3aa: CASSQGIVAGSEQYF
CDR3nt: TGTGCCAGCAGCCAAGGGATTGTAGCGGGATCCGAGCAGTACTTC

d_gene: TRBD1
abundance: NA
j_gene: TRBJ2-5
v_gene: TRBV10-3
CDR3aa: CAISEPGTGEETQYF
CDR3nt: TGTGCCATCAGTGAGCCTGGGACAGGGGAAGAGACCCAGTACTTC

d_gene: TRBD2
abundance: few
j_gene: TRBJ2-5
v_gene: TRBV27
CDR3aa: CASSFSGLGETQYF
CDR3nt: TGTGCCAGCAGTTTTTCAGGACTAGGGGAGACCCAGTACTTC

d_gene: NA
abundance: few
j_gene: TRBJ2-2
v_gene: TRBV6-6
CDR3aa: CASSYSGTASGELFF
CDR3nt: TGTGCCAGCAGTTATAGTGGGACCGCTTCCGGGGAGCTGTTTTTT

d_gene: NA
abundance: NA
j_gene: TRBJ2-7
v_gene: TRBV5-1
CDR3aa: CASSTEVSAYEQYF
CDR3nt: TGCGCCAGCAGTACGGAGGTAAGCGCCTACGAGCAGTACTTC

d_gene: NA
abundance: few
j_gene: TRBJ1-1
v_gene: TRBV6-6
CDR3aa: CASSYQGFTEAFF
CDR3nt: TGTGCCAGCAGTTACCAGGGGTTTACTGAAGCTTTCTTT

d_gene: NA
abundance: many
j_gene: TRBJ2-2
v_gene: TRBV20-1
CDR3aa: CSAADKRNTGELFF
CDR3nt: TGCAGTGCCGCCGACAAGCGTAACACCGGGGAGCTGTTTTTT

d_gene: TRBD1
abundance: few
j_gene: TRBJ2-2
v_gene: TRBV2
CDR3aa: CASSEALRQGAYTGELFF
CDR3nt: TGTGCCAGCAGTGAAGCGCTTCGGCAGGGGGCTTACACCGGGGAGCTGTTTTTT

d_gene: TRBD2
abundance: NA
j_gene: TRBJ2-1
v_gene: TRBV12-3/TRBV12-4
CDR3aa: CASSSSGGSYSSSYNEQFF
CDR3nt: TGTGCCAGCAGTTCTAGCGGGGGTTCCTATTCAAGCTCCTACAATGAGCAGTTCTTC

d_gene: TRBD2
abundance: few
j_gene: TRBJ2-1
v_gene: TRBV3-1
CDR3aa: CASSPVPVTSGRAFF
CDR3nt: TGTGCCAGCAGCCCAGTTCCCGTGACTAGCGGGAGGGCGTTCTTC

d_gene: NA
abundance: NA
j_gene: TRBJ1-1
v_gene: TRBV7-2
CDR3aa: CASRKQGGNTEAFF
CDR3nt: TGTGCCAGCAGGAAACAGGGCGGGAACACTGAAGCTTTCTTT

d_gene: TRBD1
abundance: NA
j_gene: TRBJ2-1
v_gene: TRBV6-5
CDR3aa: CASSYSAGGKNEQFF
CDR3nt: TGTGCCAGCAGTTACTCGGCAGGGGGCAAAAATGAGCAGTTCTTC

d_gene: NA
abundance: few
j_gene: TRBJ2-7
v_gene: TRBV10-3
CDR3aa: CAISELGTGDEQYF
CDR3nt: TGTGCCATCAGTGAGCTGGGGACGGGGGACGAGCAGTACTTC

d_gene: TRBD2
abundance: NA
j_gene: TRBJ2-3
v_gene: TRBV3-1
CDR3aa: CASSFTVLAGSDTQYF
CDR3nt: TGTGCCAGCAGCTTCACGGTGCTAGCGGGCTCCGATACGCAGTATTTT

d_gene: TRBD1
abundance: NA
j_gene: TRBJ2-7
v_gene: TRBV10-3
CDR3aa: CAISEGTGSYEQYF
CDR3nt: TGTGCCATCAGTGAGGGGACAGGGTCCTACGAGCAGTACTTC

d_gene: NA
abundance: NA
j_gene: TRBJ2-5
v_gene: TRBV29-1
CDR3aa: CSVDLGPQETQYF
CDR3nt: TGCAGCGTTGACCTGGGGCCCCAAGAGACCCAGTACTTC

d_gene: NA
abundance: NA
j_gene: TRBJ1-1
v_gene: TRBV15
CDR3aa: CATSRRQGGGTEAFF
CDR3nt: TGTGCCACCAGCAGACGTCAGGGAGGGGGGACTGAAGCTTTCTTT

d_gene: NA
abundance: few
j_gene: TRBJ1-2
v_gene: TRBV9
CDR3aa: CASNRDGGYTF
CDR3nt: TGTGCCAGCAACAGGGATGGCGGCTACACCTTC

d_gene: NA
abundance: few
j_gene: TRBJ1-2
v_gene: TRBV20-1
CDR3aa: CSAHYPPPGGYTF
CDR3nt: TGCAGTGCGCATTATCCGCCGCCGGGTGGCTACACCTTC

d_gene: TRBD1
abundance: NA
j_gene: TRBJ2-7
v_gene: TRBV10-3
CDR3aa: CAISDGTGDLYF
CDR3nt: TGTGCCATCAGTGACGGGACAGGGGATTTATACTTC

d_gene: NA
abundance: many
j_gene: TRBJ2-7
v_gene: TRBV7-9
CDR3aa: CASSFSFTYEQYF
CDR3nt: TGTGCCAGCAGCTTTAGCTTTACCTACGAGCAGTACTTC

d_gene: NA
abundance: NA
j_gene: TRBJ2-1
v_gene: TRBV29-1
CDR3aa: CSISSQQVDNEQFF
CDR3nt: TGCAGCATATCCTCCCAACAGGTTGACAATGAGCAGTTCTTC

d_gene: NA
abundance: NA
j_gene: TRBJ2-2
v_gene: TRBV12-3/TRBV12-4
CDR3aa: CASVRRRSNTGELFF
CDR3nt: TGTGCCAGCGTAAGGAGAAGGTCGAACACCGGGGAGCTGTTTTTT

d_gene: TRBD2
abundance: few
j_gene: TRBJ2-1
v_gene: TRBV12-3/TRBV12-4
CDR3aa: CASRLAGGPSSYNEQFF
CDR3nt: TGTGCCAGCAGGCTAGCGGGGGGCCCTAGCTCCTACAATGAGCAGTTCTTC

d_gene: TRBD2
abundance: NA
j_gene: TRBJ2-1
v_gene: TRBV6-4
CDR3aa: CASSVYGRPDNEQFF
CDR3nt: TGTGCCAGCAGTGTTTACGGGAGGCCCGACAATGAGCAGTTCTTC

d_gene: TRBD1
abundance: few
j_gene: TRBJ1-1
v_gene: TRBV14
CDR3aa: CASSLSGTGVRLNTEAFF
CDR3nt: TGTGCCAGCAGCCTTAGTGGGACAGGGGTACGTTTGAACACTGAAGCTTTCTTT

d_gene: NA
abundance: NA
j_gene: TRBJ1-5
v_gene: TRBV12-3/TRBV12-4
CDR3aa: CASRRQEWGRNQPQHF
CDR3nt: TGTGCCAGCAGGCGACAGGAGTGGGGCCGCAATCAGCCCCAGCATTTT

d_gene: TRBD1
abundance: NA
j_gene: TRBJ1-2
v_gene: TRBV7-9
CDR3aa: CASSDVDRGVYGYTF
CDR3nt: TGTGCCAGCAGCGACGTGGACAGGGGCGTGTATGGCTACACCTTC

d_gene: NA
abundance: NA
j_gene: TRBJ2-1
v_gene: TRBV7-3
CDR3aa: CASSSAGNEQFF
CDR3nt: TGTGCCAGCAGCTCAGCTGGGAATGAGCAGTTCTTC

d_gene: NA
abundance: NA
j_gene: TRBJ1-1
v_gene: TRBV2
CDR3aa: CASSARYGGGTEAFF
CDR3nt: TGTGCCAGCAGTGCCCGGTACGGGGGCGGTACTGAAGCTTTCTTT

d_gene: TRBD1
abundance: NA
j_gene: TRBJ2-3
v_gene: TRBV10-3
CDR3aa: CAIRTGGVRGDTQYF
CDR3nt: TGTGCCATCAGAACAGGGGGCGTCAGGGGAGATACGCAGTATTTT

d_gene: TRBD1
abundance: many
j_gene: TRBJ1-3
v_gene: TRBV5-1
CDR3aa: CASSSGGTGNTIYF
CDR3nt: TGCGCCAGCAGCTCAGGGGGCACTGGAAACACCATATATTTT

d_gene: TRBD2
abundance: few
j_gene: TRBJ2-5
v_gene: TRBV9
CDR3aa: CASSVGTSGAQETQYF
CDR3nt: TGTGCCAGCAGCGTAGGGACTAGCGGGGCCCAAGAGACCCAGTACTTC

d_gene: NA
abundance: few
j_gene: TRBJ1-5
v_gene: TRBV2
CDR3aa: CASTGGWSNQPQHF
CDR3nt: TGTGCCAGCACCGGAGGGTGGAGCAATCAGCCCCAGCATTTT

d_gene: NA
abundance: once
j_gene: TRBJ1-1
v_gene: TRBV18
CDR3aa: CASSPIRVGQNTEAFF
CDR3nt: TGTGCCAGCTCACCAATCAGGGTGGGACAGAACACTGAAGCTTTCTTT

d_gene: TRBD2
abundance: NA
j_gene: TRBJ2-1
v_gene: TRBV12-3/TRBV12-4
CDR3aa: CASSITSGGYNEQFF
CDR3nt: TGTGCCAGCAGCATAACTAGCGGGGGGTACAATGAGCAGTTCTTC

d_gene: TRBD1
abundance: many
j_gene: TRBJ2-2
v_gene: TRBV12-3/TRBV12-4
CDR3aa: CASSLTGGTGELFF
CDR3nt: TGTGCCAGCAGTTTAACAGGGGGGACCGGGGAGCTGTTTTTT

d_gene: TRBD2
abundance: few
j_gene: TRBJ2-7
v_gene: TRBV7-2
CDR3aa: CASSPESGRLVEQYF
CDR3nt: TGTGCCAGCAGCCCCGAGAGCGGGAGGTTGGTCGAGCAGTACTTC